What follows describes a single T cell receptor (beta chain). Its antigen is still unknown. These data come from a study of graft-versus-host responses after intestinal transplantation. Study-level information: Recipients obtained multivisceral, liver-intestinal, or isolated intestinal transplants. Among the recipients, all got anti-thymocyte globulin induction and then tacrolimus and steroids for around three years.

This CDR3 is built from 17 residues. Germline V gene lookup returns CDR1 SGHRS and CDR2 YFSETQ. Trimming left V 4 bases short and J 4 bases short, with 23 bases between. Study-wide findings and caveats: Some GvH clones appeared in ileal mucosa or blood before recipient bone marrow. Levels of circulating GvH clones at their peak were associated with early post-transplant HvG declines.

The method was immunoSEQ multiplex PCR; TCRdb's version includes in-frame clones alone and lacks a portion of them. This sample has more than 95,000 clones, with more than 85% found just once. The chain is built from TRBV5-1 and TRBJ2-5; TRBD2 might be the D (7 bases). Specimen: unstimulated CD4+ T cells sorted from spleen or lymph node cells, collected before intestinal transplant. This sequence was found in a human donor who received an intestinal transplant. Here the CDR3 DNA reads TGCGCCAGCAGCCTACAATGGGGGGGCGCGGCTGGAGAGACCCAGTACTTC. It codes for CASSLQWGGAAGETQYF.